These T cell receptor beta chains were read from a single sample in a study of metastatic and nonmetastatic thyroid tumors. TCRdb recomputed clones from the PCR reads via MiXCR. The sample shows 15,000 to 20,000 clones, less than 25% of them seen only once. Material: adjacent normal tissue. The receptors stem from a female donor with papillary thyroid cancer or a benign thyroid nodule (not recorded which). Some clones in this sample may be carry-over from other donors' samples. Each CDR3 is given with its conserved first and last residue. Each record gives: D gene, V gene, clone size, J gene, CDR3 protein, CDR3 DNA. The D gene is left open where the match is weak. Some rows have no size entry. The others give once, few or many, or a class for an expanded clone.

.	TRBV30	.	TRBJ2-1	CAWSVAGYEQFF	TGTGCCTGGAGTGTGGCGGGATACGAGCAGTTCTTC
.	TRBV20-1	.	TRBJ1-6	CIARNRGSNSPLHF	TGCATTGCTAGAAATCGGGGGTCTAATTCACCCCTCCACTTT
TRBD1	TRBV6-1	.	TRBJ1-6	CASRLPMDRVNSPLHF	TGTGCCAGCAGACTACCTATGGACAGGGTTAATTCACCCCTCCACTTT
TRBD2	TRBV7-6	.	TRBJ2-1	CASSALAGGPDNEQFF	TGTGCCAGCAGCGCACTAGCGGGAGGGCCCGACAATGAGCAGTTCTTC
.	TRBV20-1	.	TRBJ1-4	CSARPPGQTEKLFF	TGCAGTGCTAGACCCCCCGGACAGACTGAAAAACTGTTTTTT
TRBD1	TRBV11-3	.	TRBJ1-2	CASSFSTGAAYGYTF	TGTGCCAGCAGCTTTTCGACAGGGGCGGCCTATGGCTACACCTTC
.	TRBV10-1	.	TRBJ2-5	CASTPPPPGIWTQYF	TGCGCCAGCACCCCCCCCCCCCCGGGTATTTGGACCCAGTACTTC
.	TRBV18	many	TRBJ1-1	CASSLGPNTEAFF	TGTGCCAGCTCACTGGGACCGAACACTGAAGCTTTCTTT
TRBD1	TRBV6-1	many	TRBJ1-1	CASSRQGSTEAFF	TGTGCCAGCAGCAGACAGGGATCGACTGAAGCTTTCTTT
.	TRBV5-1	many	TRBJ1-1	CAGSSVNTEAFF	TGCGCCGGATCCTCGGTGAACACTGAAGCTTTCTTT
.	TRBV30	many	TRBJ2-1	CAWSPPYNEQFF	TGTGCCTGGAGTCCCCCCTACAATGAGCAGTTCTTC
.	TRBV5-4	many	TRBJ2-1	CASSQGLTPYNEQFF	TGTGCCAGCAGCCAAGGACTAACCCCCTACAATGAGCAGTTCTTC
TRBD2	TRBV6-1	medium-sized	TRBJ2-5	CASTRGWETQYF	TGTGCCAGCACGCGGGGGTGGGAGACCCAGTACTTC
.	TRBV6-1	few	TRBJ2-5	CASSDGPGQYF	TGTGCCAGCAGTGACGGCCCCGGACAGTACTTC